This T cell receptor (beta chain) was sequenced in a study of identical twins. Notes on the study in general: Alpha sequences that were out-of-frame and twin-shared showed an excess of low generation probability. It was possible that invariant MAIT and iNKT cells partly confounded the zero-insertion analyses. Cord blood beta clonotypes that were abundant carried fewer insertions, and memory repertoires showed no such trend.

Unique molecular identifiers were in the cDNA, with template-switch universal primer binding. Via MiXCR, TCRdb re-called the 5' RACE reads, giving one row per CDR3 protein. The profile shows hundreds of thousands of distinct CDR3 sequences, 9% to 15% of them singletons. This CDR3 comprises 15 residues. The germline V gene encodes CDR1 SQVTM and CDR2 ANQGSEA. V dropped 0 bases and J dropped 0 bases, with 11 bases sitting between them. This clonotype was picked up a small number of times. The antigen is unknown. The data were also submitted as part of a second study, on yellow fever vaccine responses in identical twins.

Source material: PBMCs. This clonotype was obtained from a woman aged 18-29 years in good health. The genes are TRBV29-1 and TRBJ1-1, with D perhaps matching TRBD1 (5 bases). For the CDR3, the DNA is TGCAGCGTTGAAGATTGGGGCAGAATGAACACTGAAGCTTTCTTT. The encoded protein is CSVEDWGRMNTEAFF.